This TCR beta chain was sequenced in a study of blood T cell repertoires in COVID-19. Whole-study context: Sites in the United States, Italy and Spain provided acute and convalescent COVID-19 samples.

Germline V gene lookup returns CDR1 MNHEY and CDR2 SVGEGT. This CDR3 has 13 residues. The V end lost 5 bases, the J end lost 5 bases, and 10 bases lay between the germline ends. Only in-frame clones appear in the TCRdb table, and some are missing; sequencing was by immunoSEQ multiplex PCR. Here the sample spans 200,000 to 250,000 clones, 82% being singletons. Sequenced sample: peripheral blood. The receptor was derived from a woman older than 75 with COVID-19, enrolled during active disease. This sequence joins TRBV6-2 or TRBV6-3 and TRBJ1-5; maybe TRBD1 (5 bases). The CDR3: CASSTGNHQPQHF. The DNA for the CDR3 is TGTGCCAGCAGTACAGGCAACCATCAGCCCCAGCATTTT.